Given below is one TCR beta chain in context. Its antigen remains unidentified. The CDR3 sequence is 13 residues long. The V segment lost 1 base and the J segment 7 bases; nucleotides outside the gene matches: 1. Germline lookup yields CDR1 SEHNR and CDR2 FQNEAQ (reference sequence). PCR employed 60 Vbeta and 13 Jbeta primers. Using immunoSEQ multiplex PCR, the repertoire was profiled, and TCRdb retains in-frame clones only, with some absent. This repertoire comprises about 39,000 clones; its ten largest clones make up over 3%. This sample is drawn from a study of cytomegalovirus exposure and HLA in healthy donors. Study-level results: Association with HLA alleles at 0.05 false discovery rate was found for 15,000 or so TCR beta sequences in a later analysis. Investigators reported 164 TCR beta chains as tied to cytomegalovirus. Most TCR sequences proved rare, with some public TCRs found in many donors. Relative to the approximately 630-donor mean, N-insertions were reportedly fewer in an Asian-associated ancestry cluster in a later analysis.

Sequenced: PBMCs. The chain employs TRBV7-9 and TRBJ1-1; 9 bases fit TRBD1. The sequence was obtained from a woman under 40 in good health and CMV-seropositive. Written as DNA, the CDR3 is TGTGCCAGCAGCTTAGGGGGACAGGGTGAAGCTTTCTTT. Translating gives CASSLGGQGEAFF.